This TCR beta chain emerged from a study of T cells in Graves' hyperthyroidism and ophthalmopathy (dated by TCRdb to between 2017 and 2020). Concerning the study at large: Peripheral blood was sampled at the time of initial diagnosis, prior to any treatment. The roughly 99 discovery patients were divided at random into training and test sets in a 7:3 ratio. According to the paper, TCR Vbeta CDR3 sequencing was carried out on about 140 peripheral blood samples, which came from fewer than 50 ophthalmopathy, around 75 hyperthyroidism and about 17 progressor patients. A discovery cohort of roughly 96 patients, roughly 45 with Graves' ophthalmopathy and about 60 with stable Graves' hyperthyroidism, was used to find distinguishing TCR V-J signatures. After sampling, hyperthyroidism patients received methimazole starting at 30 mg daily, and ophthalmopathy patients received high-dose intravenous methylprednisolone. Whether ophthalmopathy could be predicted prospectively was tested in an independent validation cohort made up of roughly 19 hyperthyroidism patients plus 17 patients who later progressed to ophthalmopathy. Thyroid tissue and blood T-cell repertoires from six Graves' hyperthyroidism patients were also compared in the study. Findings and caveats that apply to the study as a whole: No statistical method was used to set the sample size in advance, and investigators knew the group allocation. In validation, progression to ophthalmopathy was predicted by the model with more than 65% sensitivity and 72% to 85% specificity, a median of approximately 7.1 months before onset. A 13 V-J signature model separated ophthalmopathy from stable hyperthyroidism, with roughly 88% sensitivity and 81% to 82% specificity in cross-validation and 80%/75% in testing. Most expanded thyroid clonotypes (frequency above 0.001) were also detected in blood, suggesting blood repertoires may reflect thyroid immune responses.

The TCR beta CDR3 regions were amplified from the RNA transcripts. The first round of RT-PCR for the TCR CDR3 was performed with the HTBI primer set and the Qiagen OneStep RT-PCR kit. The libraries were constructed in a second round of multiplex PCR and then size-selected and purified. The libraries were sequenced on an Illumina HiSeq2000 using paired-end 100 bp reads. The source study handled its data this way. SOAPnuke was used to process the raw data, throwing out any read that contained adapters or uncalled bases, had a mean Phred below 15, or lacked an exact constant-primer or identifier match. High-quality paired reads were merged using COPE v1.2.5, and each unique nucleotide sequence was defined as a clonotype. MiTCR v1.1 was used to align the clonotypes against IMGT TRBV, TRBD and TRBJ reference segments. Analysis was restricted to V-J combinations with a frequency above 0.0001, which covered about 99% of repertoires. The TCS score was defined as F50 (clonal expansion) divided by E x V (chaos), with BLOSUM62-based TCRdist calculated between CDR3 peptides within each V-J. Welch's t-statistics and random forest reduced around 550 V-J features to some 14, which were used in a naive Bayes classifier (R e1071). The Morisita-Horn index was used to measure how similar the thyroid and blood repertoires were. TCRdb took the public reads, trimmed them with fastp at Q25, ran MiXCR for clone calling and kept in-frame beta chains. Rows are combined by CDR3 protein, so each entry shows the most common genes and DNA. The V and J calls and clone size are TCRdb's, not the authors'. The sample table lists 750,000 to 950,000 distinct CDR3 sequences, 38% of them with a count of one. Approximately 10% of the sample goes to the ten largest clones.

In this sample, this clonotype turned up a few times. The antigen it recognizes is unknown. No much larger clonotype is one base removed from it; base qualities were not supplied. According to the germline V gene, CDR1 reads SNHLY and CDR2 reads FYNNEI. The junction shows trimming of 2 bases on V and 3 bases on J, plus 10 bases between the germline ends. The cysteine opens and the phenylalanine closes a CDR3 of 14 amino acids. CDR3 DNA only is kept here, 42 bases in frame from base 1. Stable Graves' hyperthyroidism was defined as the absence of progression to ophthalmopathy over 18 months of follow-up. The hyperthyroidism patients were between 18 and 65 years old and newly diagnosed, with a disease duration of less than 2 months. Any patient with an uncontrolled infection, another autoimmune disease, pregnancy or lactation was excluded. Diagnoses were established on the basis of clinical symptoms, serum thyroxine and TRAb, thyroid ultrasound, and orbital computed tomography. PBMCs were separated from about 10 ml of fresh peripheral blood using Ficoll-Paque density gradient centrifugation. Total RNA was extracted using Trizol reagent, and RNA quality was assessed on an Agilent 2100 Bioanalyzer.

The clonotype originates from a man aged 18 to 30 with Graves' hyperthyroidism. The receptor chain draws on TRBV2 and TRBJ1-1; the D region possibly corresponds to TRBD1 (5 bases align). The sequencing sample was made of blood. The CDR3 region has the sequence CASSEWDGDTEAFF. The nucleotide sequence reads TGTGCCAGCAGTGAATGGGACGGGGACACTGAAGCTTTCTTT.